This TCR beta chain was identified during a study of T cells after somatic rescue of genetic block (dated by TCRdb to between 2020 and 2021). General notes on the study: The study assessed how robust, over the long term, a T-cell system was when the system had developed through somatic rescue of a genetic block in T-cell development.

The receptor library was made with the immunoSEQ multiplex PCR assay. The source is immuneACCESS, and TCRdb retained only in-frame sequences with V and J called. Part of the clones is not carried over; for the studies checked, unresolved V genes explain less than half of this, and the remainder is unexplained. The sample yields 70,000 or so clones; just over 90% were counted once. Together, the top ten hold around 3% of the sample. The CDR3 goes from the cysteine to the phenylalanine over 15 residues. Of all the DNA, just the CDR3 is kept, 45 bases in frame from base 1. From a lookup of the germline V gene, CDR1 and CDR2 are ENHRY and SYGVKD. V loses 0 bases of germline sequence and J loses 0 bases, and the interval between the two ends is 9 bases. Details on this clone: The antigen this receptor binds is unknown. The record has no base qualities; no much larger clone is one base away.

Recombination joined TRBV10-3 with TRBJ2-7; the D gene remains uncertain. Sample: peripheral blood mononuclear cells (PBMCs). The receptor was isolated from a man in his forties. For the CDR3, the sequence is CAISESWESSYEQYF. DNA sequence: TGTGCCATCAGTGAGTCCTGGGAATCCTCCTACGAGCAGTACTTC.